One and the same sample provided the 14 T cell receptor beta chains below, sequenced in a study of blood T cells in healthy people across ages. PCR was performed a second time for roughly 7 to 11 cycles using a sample-barcoded 5' primer and a J-beta primer mix. Via MiXCR, TCRdb re-called the 5' RACE reads, giving one row per CDR3 protein. The sample lists under 950,000 distinct CDR3 sequences, over 20% occurring once. Sequencing was carried out using blood. These receptors came from a man aged 65-85 years in good health.

The chain has TRBV4-1 and TRBJ2-5, with D hard to call. V was pared by 0 bases and J by 4 bases, with 6 bases between. The germline V gene has CDR1 MGHRA and CDR2 YSYEKL. The CDR3 is 13 amino acids. CDR3 loop: CASSQDPPETQYF. As DNA, the CDR3 is TGCGCCAGCAGCCAAGATCCCCCAGAGACCCAGTACTTC.

This clonotype was counted between two and nine times. V gene TRBV12-3 or TRBV12-4 combines with J gene TRBJ2-1; D is undetermined. The CDR3 is made up of 13 amino acids. Trimming shortened V by 7 bases and J by 7 bases, and 14 bases separated the two germline ends. CDR3 nucleotide sequence: TGTGCCAGCACCGGATCCGCGGCGAATGAGCAGTTCTTC. Its protein is CASTGSAANEQFF.

This clonotype was seen more than once but under ten times. The chain is built from TRBV19 and TRBJ1-6; 10 bases map to TRBD1. Per the germline V gene, CDR1 is LNHDA and CDR2 is SQIVND (reference sequence). This CDR3 is 16 amino acids long. V gave up 4 bases and J gave up 5 bases; unmatched junction bases: 5. In DNA, the CDR3 is TGTGCCAGTAGTAATACTGGGACAGGGGATAATTCACCCCTCCACTTT. Encoded protein: CASSNTGTGDNSPLHF.

This chain links TRBV7-9 with TRBJ2-7; 7 nucleotides match TRBD1. Germline V gene lookup returns CDR1 SEHNR and CDR2 FQNEAQ (reference sequence). CDR3 length equals 14 residues. The junction had 7 bases not matched to a gene; V was cut back by 4 bases and J by 4 bases. This CDR3 is CASSSTGTAYEQYF. CDR3 nucleotide sequence: TGTGCCAGCAGCTCGACAGGGACAGCATACGAGCAGTACTTC.

This clonotype turned up a few times. This chain links TRBV27 with TRBJ2-7, with 12 bases identical to TRBD2. V trimming: 6 bases; J trimming: 4 bases; junction bases outside the gene matches: 10. Germline V lookup: CDR1 MNHEY, CDR2 SMNVEV (reference sequence). The CDR3 contains 16 residues. This chain's CDR3 is CASRSRLAGDYYEQYF. CDR3 in DNA: TGTGCCAGCAGGTCAAGACTAGCGGGAGACTATTACGAGCAGTACTTC.

The chain links TRBV6-1 to TRBJ1-4; 10 positions agree with TRBD1. CDR1 is MNHNS and CDR2 is SASEGT in the germline V gene. The CDR3 has 16 residues. V shed 6 bases and J 6 bases; nucleotides not matched to a gene: 10. As DNA, the CDR3 is TGTGCCAGCAGAGACAGGGGGCGGATTCTGGATGAAAAACTGTTTTTT. This gives the protein CASRDRGRILDEKLFF.

The V gene is TRBV14, the J gene TRBJ2-1; TRBD2 is a possible D gene (5 bases). The CDR3 has 14 amino acids. Per germline, CDR1 SGHDN and CDR2 FVKESK. The V end lost 1 base, the J end lost 6 bases, and 10 bases lay between the germline ends. The CDR3 loop is CASSQGGSRNEQFF. The CDR3 nucleotides read TGTGCCAGCAGCCAAGGTGGGAGTCGCAATGAGCAGTTCTTC.

The chain has TRBV7-9 and TRBJ1-1; no clear D. V was cut by 5 bases and J by 4 bases, with 14 bases left in between. Per the germline V gene, CDR1 is SEHNR and CDR2 is FQNEAQ (reference sequence). The CDR3 covers 14 residues. CDR3 nucleotides: TGTGCCAGCAGCCCAGACTGGCGTGGCACTGAAGCTTTCTTT. Residues: CASSPDWRGTEAFF.

The CDR3 coding sequence is TGTGCCAGCAGTGTAAAACTTGGACAGGGGTCCAACTATGGCTACACCTTC. Protein: CASSVKLGQGSNYGYTF. J is TRBJ1-2 and V is TRBV25-1; 9 bases align to TRBD1. The CDR3 covers 17 residues. Germline CDR1 reads MGHDK; CDR2 reads SYGVNS. The V segment lost 4 bases and the J segment 2 bases; nucleotides outside the gene matches: 11.

V and J are TRBV6-5 and TRBJ2-5; tentatively, D is TRBD2 (5 bases). V lost 8 bases and J 0 bases, leaving 16 bases between the germline ends. The length of the CDR3 is 15 residues. Germline CDR1 and CDR2: MNHEY and SVGAGI. In DNA, the CDR3 is TGTGCCAGCCGCCGGGGATACCTGTACCAAGAGACCCAGTACTTC. Translating gives CASRRGYLYQETQYF.

This clonotype turned up a few times. The chain joins TRBV5-1 to TRBJ2-3; D gene uncertain. V was pared by 0 bases and J by 4 bases, with 9 bases between. This CDR3 has 14 amino acids. Looked up from germline, CDR1 is SGHRS and CDR2 is YFSETQ. The CDR3 reads CASSLAGQSDTQYF. The CDR3 DNA reads TGCGCCAGCAGCTTGGCCGGTCAGTCAGATACGCAGTATTTT.

This clonotype was counted many times. The chain recombines TRBV2 with TRBJ2-3, with D tentatively TRBD2 (6 bases). Per the germline V gene, CDR1 is SNHLY and CDR2 is FYNNEI. Deletions cut 9 bases from V and 3 bases from J, with 16 bases between. This CDR3 contains 14 residues. CDR3 loop: CARAAGRKTDTQYF. CDR3 nucleotide sequence: TGTGCCAGAGCCGCGGGGAGAAAAACAGATACGCAGTATTTT.

CDR3 sequence (DNA): TGTGCCAGCAGTCCGCCGGGACAGGGAGTACGGACTGAAGCTTTCTTT. Translating gives CASSPPGQGVRTEAFF. The chain has TRBV7-9 and TRBJ1-1; 9 bases are a match to TRBD1. Germline V gene sequence: CDR1 SEHNR, CDR2 FQNEAQ (reference sequence). This CDR3 comprises 16 residues. V lost 6 bases to trimming and J lost 5 bases; unmatched junction nucleotides: 13.

The V gene is TRBV29-1, the J gene TRBJ1-2; unclear D gene. This CDR3 spans 12 amino acids. Germline V CDR1 and CDR2: SQVTM, ANQGSEA. V lost 8 bases to trimming and J lost 4 bases, with 14 bases between them. CDR3 nucleotide sequence: TGCAGCCACGGGCAAGACCGCTATGGCTACACCTTC. Amino acid sequence: CSHGQDRYGYTF. Full variable domain (outside the CDR3, taken from reference TRBV29-1 and TRBJ1-2): SAVISQKPSRDICQRGTSLTIQCQVDSQVTMMFWYRQQPGQSLTLIATANQGSEATYESGFVIDKFPISRPNLTFSTLTVSNMSPEDSSIYLCSHGQDRYGYTFGSGTRLTVV.